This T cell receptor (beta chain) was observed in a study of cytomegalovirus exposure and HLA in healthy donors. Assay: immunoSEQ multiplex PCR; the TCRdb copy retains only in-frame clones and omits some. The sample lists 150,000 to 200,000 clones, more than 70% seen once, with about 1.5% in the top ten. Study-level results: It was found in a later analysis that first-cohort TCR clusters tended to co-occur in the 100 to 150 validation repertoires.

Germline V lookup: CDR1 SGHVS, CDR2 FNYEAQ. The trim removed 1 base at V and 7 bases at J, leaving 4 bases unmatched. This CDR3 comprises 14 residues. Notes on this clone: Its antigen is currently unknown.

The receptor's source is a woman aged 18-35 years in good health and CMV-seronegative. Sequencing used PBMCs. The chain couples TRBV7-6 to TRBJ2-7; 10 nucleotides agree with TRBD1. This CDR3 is CASSLDDRGQEQYF. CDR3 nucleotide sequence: TGTGCCAGCAGCTTAGACGACAGGGGGCAGGAGCAGTACTTC.